The present entry profiles one T cell receptor (beta chain) with its context. In the study's own analysis: Counts of nucleated cells, estimated from reference gene primer amplification, were obtained. Assay used: immunoSEQ multiplex PCR; TCRdb lists only in-frame clones, some missing. That table supplies the V and J calls and clone size; D and trimming were determined from the DNA. Of more than 110,000 clones detected, 85% to 90% appear once; the ten largest clones hold about 10%. Germline CDR1 SGDLS, CDR2 YYNGEE. V shed 9 bases and J shed 2 bases, with 15 bases lying between them. This CDR3 has 13 residues. This sample stems from a study of blood T cell repertoires in COVID-19. Study-level information: Samples of COVID-19 (acute and convalescent) were obtained from the United States, Italy and Spain. T cells, B-cell-depleted T cells, or PBMCs provided the cDNA or gDNA that served as material.

Sequenced sample: peripheral blood. The rearrangement links TRBV9 to TRBJ2-7; D not resolved. The receptor was derived from a woman aged 80 or over with acute or convalescent COVID-19. In nucleotides, the CDR3 is TGTGCCATCCCAATGGGCCCTCCCTACGAGCAGTACTTC. Translation gives CAIPMGPPYEQYF. Full variable domain (missing parts from reference TRBV9 and TRBJ2-7): DSGVTQTPKHLITATGQRVTLRCSPRSGDLSVYWYQQSLDQGLQFLIQYYNGEERAKGNILERFSAQQFPDLHSELNLSSLELGDSALYFCAIPMGPPYEQYFGPGTRLTVT.